This T cell receptor (beta chain) was captured by sequencing in a study of blood T cell repertoires in COVID-19. Study overall: Spain, Italy and the United States supplied samples that represented acute and convalescent COVID-19. T cells, B-cell-depleted T cells, or PBMCs supplied cDNA or gDNA.

Trimming cost V 4 bases and J 7 bases, with 17 bases left between them. The CDR3 loop spans 14 amino acids. CDR1 is SGHDN and CDR2 is FVKESK in the germline V gene. Repertoires were generated with immunoSEQ multiplex PCR, while TCRdb's copy carries only in-frame clones and drops some. The sample has around 150,000 clones, roughly four fifths seen once. The rearrangement links TRBV14 to TRBJ2-7, with a tentative D call TRBD2 (5 bases). The specimen was peripheral blood. The receptor was derived from a woman older than 75 with active or convalescent COVID-19. CDR3 in DNA: TGTGCCAGCAGCCCCTATGGTCACTCGGGGGAGCAGTACTTC. This encodes CASSPYGHSGEQYF.